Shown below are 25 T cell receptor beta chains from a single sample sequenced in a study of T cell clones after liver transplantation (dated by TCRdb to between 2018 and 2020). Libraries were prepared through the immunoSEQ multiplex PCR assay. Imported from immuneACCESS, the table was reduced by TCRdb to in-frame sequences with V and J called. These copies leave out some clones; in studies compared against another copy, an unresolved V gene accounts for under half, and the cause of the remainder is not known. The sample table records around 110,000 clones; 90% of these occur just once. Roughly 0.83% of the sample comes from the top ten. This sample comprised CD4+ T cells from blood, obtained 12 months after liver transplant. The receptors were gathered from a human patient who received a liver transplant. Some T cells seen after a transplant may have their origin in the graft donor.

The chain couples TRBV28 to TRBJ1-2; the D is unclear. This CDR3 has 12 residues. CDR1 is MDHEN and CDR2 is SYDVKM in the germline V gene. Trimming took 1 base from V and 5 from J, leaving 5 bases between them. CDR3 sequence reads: CASSLSGYGYTF. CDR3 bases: TGTGCCAGCAGTTTATCGGGGTATGGCTACACCTTC.

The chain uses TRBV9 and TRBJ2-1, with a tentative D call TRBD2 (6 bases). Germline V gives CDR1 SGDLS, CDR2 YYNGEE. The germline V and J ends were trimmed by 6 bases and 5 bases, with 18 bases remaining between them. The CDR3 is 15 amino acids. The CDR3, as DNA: TGTGCCAGCACGACGGGGGACCTCCGGAACAATGAGCAGTTCTTC. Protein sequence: CASTTGDLRNNEQFF.

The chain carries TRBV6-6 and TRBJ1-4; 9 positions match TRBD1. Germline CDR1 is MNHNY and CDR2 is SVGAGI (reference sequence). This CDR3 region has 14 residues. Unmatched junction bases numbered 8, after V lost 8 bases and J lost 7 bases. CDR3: CASGHRGQVEKLFF. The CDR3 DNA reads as TGTGCCAGCGGACACAGGGGGCAAGTTGAAAAACTGTTTTTT.

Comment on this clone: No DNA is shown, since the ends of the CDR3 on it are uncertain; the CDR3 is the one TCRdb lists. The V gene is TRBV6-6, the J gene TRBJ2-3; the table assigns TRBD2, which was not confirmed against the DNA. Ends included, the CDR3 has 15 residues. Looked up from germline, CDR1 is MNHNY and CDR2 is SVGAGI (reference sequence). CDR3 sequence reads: CASSTGRGQQIRSIF.

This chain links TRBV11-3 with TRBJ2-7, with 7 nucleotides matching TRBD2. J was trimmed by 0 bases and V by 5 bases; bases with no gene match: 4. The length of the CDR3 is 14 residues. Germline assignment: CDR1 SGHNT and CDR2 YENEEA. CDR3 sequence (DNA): TGTGCCAGCAGCCCCGCGGGGGACTCCTACGAGCAGTACTTC. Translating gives CASSPAGDSYEQYF. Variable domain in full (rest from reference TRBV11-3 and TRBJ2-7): EAGVVQSPRYKIIEKKQPVAFWCNPISGHNTLYWYLQNLGQGPELLIRYENEEAVDDSQLPKDRFSAERLKGVDSTLKIQPAELGDSAVYLCASSPAGDSYEQYFGPGTRLTVT.

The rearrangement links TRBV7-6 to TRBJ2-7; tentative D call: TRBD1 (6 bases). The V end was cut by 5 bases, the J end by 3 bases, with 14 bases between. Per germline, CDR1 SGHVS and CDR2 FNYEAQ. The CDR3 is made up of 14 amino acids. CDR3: CASSRGQSYYEQYF. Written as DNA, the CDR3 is TGTGCCAGCAGCCGAGGACAGAGCTACTACGAGCAGTACTTC.

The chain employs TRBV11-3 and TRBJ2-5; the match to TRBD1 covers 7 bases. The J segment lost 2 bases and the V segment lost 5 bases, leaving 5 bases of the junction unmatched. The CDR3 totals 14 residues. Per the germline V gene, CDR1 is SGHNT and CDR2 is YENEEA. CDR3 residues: CASSAWTGQETQYF. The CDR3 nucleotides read TGTGCCAGCAGCGCCTGGACAGGTCAAGAGACCCAGTACTTC.

CDR3 sequence reads: CASSNPNLDTQYF. CDR3 bases: TGTGCCAGCAGCAACCCAAACCTAGATACGCAGTATTTT. This chain joins TRBV7-2 and TRBJ2-3; D unclear. V lost 5 bases and J 5 bases, leaving 11 bases between the germline ends. The CDR3 length is 13 residues. CDR1 is SGHTA, CDR2 FQGNSA, per germline. Drawing the rest from reference TRBV7-2 and TRBJ2-3, the complete variable domain is GAGVSQSPSNKVTEKGKDVELRCDPISGHTALYWYRQSLGQGLEFLIYFQGNSAPDKSGLPSDRFSAERTGGSVSTLTIQRTQQEDSAVYLCASSNPNLDTQYFGPGTRLTVL.

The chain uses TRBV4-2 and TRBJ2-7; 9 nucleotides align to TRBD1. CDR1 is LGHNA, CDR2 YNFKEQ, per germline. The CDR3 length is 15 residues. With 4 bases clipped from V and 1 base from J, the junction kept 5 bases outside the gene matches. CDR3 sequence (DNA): TGTGCCAGCAGCCCTCCGGGACAGGGTTCCTACGAGCAGTACTTC. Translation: CASSPPGQGSYEQYF.

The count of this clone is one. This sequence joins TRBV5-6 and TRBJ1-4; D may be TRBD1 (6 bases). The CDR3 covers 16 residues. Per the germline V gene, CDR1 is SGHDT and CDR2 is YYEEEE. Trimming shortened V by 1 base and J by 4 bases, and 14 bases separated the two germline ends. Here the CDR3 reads CASSLWIGQINEKLFF. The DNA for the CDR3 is TGTGCCAGCAGCTTGTGGATTGGACAGATTAATGAAAAACTGTTTTTT.

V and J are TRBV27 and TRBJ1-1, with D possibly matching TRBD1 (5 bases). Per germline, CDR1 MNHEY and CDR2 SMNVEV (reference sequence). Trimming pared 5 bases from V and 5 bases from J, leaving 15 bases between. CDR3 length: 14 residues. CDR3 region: CASSRGAERTEAFF. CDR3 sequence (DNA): TGTGCCAGCAGTCGCGGGGCAGAAAGAACTGAAGCTTTCTTT.

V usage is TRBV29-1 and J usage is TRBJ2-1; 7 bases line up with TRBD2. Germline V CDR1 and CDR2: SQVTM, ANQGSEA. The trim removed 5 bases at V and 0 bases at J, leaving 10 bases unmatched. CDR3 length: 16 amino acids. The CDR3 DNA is TGCAGCGTTCGTACTAGCGCGCTCCCCTCCTACAATGAGCAGTTCTTC. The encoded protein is CSVRTSALPSYNEQFF.

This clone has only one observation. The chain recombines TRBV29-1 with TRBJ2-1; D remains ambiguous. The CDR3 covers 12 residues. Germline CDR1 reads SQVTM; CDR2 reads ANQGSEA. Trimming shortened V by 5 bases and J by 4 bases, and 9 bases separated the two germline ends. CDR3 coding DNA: TGCAGCGTTCAGGCCCAATACAATGAGCAGTTCTTC. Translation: CSVQAQYNEQFF.

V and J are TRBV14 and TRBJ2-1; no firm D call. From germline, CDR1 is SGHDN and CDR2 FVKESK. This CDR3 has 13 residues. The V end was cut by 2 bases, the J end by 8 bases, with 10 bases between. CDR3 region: CASSQLPPDEQFF. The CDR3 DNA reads TGTGCCAGCAGCCAATTGCCCCCCGATGAGCAGTTCTTC.

For the CDR3, the DNA is TGTGCCAGCAGCCTCCGGGAGGGACTAGCCATTGGCACAGATACGCAGTATTTT. Residues: CASSLREGLAIGTDTQYF. The rearrangement joins TRBV7-2 to TRBJ2-3, with 9 bases that match TRBD2. The CDR3 spans 18 residues. The ends lost 5 bases at V and 1 base at J; junction bases unmatched: 13. Germline CDR1 SGHTA, CDR2 FQGNSA.

The CDR3 here is CASSPEGVDGYTF. In DNA form, the CDR3 reads TGCGCCAGCAGCCCCGAGGGGGTAGATGGCTACACCTTC. The rearrangement uses TRBV5-1 and TRBJ1-2; TRBD1 is a possible D gene (6 bases). The CDR3 contains 13 residues. Trimming left V 4 bases short and J 6 bases short, with 13 bases between. Germline CDR1 reads SGHRS; CDR2 reads YFSETQ.

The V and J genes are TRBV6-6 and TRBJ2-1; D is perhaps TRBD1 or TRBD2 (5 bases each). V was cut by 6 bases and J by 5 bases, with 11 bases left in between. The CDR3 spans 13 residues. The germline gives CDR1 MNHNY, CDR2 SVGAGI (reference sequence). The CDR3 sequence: CASSWGRNNEQFF. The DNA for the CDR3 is TGTGCCAGCAGCTGGGGACGGAACAATGAGCAGTTCTTC.

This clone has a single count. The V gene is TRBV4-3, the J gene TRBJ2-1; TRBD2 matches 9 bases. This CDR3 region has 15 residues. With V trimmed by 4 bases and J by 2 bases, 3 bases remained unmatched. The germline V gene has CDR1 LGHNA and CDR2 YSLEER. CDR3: CASSRRLAAYNEQFF. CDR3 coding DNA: TGCGCCAGCAGCCGCCGACTAGCGGCCTACAATGAGCAGTTCTTC.

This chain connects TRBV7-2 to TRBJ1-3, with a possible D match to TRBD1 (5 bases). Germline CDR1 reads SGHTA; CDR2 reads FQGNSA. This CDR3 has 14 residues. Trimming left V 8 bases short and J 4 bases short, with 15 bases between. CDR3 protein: CASAPDGTGNTIYF. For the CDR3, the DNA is TGTGCCAGCGCCCCAGACGGGACGGGAAACACCATATATTTT.

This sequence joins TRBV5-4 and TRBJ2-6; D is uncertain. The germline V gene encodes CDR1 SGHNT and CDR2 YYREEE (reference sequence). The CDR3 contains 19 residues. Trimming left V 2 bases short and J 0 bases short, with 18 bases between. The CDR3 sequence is CASSLELGLGSSGANVLTF. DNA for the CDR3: TGTGCCAGCAGCTTAGAGCTAGGGTTGGGCAGCTCTGGGGCCAACGTCCTGACTTTC.

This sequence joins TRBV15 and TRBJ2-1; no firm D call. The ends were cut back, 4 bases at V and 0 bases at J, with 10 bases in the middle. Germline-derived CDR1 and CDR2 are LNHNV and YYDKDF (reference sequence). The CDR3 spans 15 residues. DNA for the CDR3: TGTGCCACCAGCAACCAGCCTCCCTCCTACAATGAGCAGTTCTTC. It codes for CATSNQPPSYNEQFF.

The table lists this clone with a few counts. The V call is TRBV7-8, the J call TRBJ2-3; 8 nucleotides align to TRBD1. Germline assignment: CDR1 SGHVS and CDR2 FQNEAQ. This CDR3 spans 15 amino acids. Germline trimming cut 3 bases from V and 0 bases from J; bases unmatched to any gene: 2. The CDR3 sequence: CASSLRTGSTDTQYF. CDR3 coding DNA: TGTGCCAGCAGCTTGAGGACAGGGAGCACAGATACGCAGTATTTT.

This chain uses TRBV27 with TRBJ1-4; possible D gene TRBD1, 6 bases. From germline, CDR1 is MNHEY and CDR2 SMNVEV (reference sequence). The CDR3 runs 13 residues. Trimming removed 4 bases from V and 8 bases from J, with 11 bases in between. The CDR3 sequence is CASSYQGREKLFF. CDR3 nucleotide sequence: TGTGCCAGCAGTTACCAGGGGAGAGAAAAACTGTTTTTT.

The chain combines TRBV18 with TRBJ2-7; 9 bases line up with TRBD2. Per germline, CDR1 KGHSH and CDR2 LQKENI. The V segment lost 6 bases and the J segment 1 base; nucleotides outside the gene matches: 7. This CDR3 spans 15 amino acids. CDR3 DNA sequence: TGTGCCAGCTCCCCTGGGCTAGCGGGATCCTACGAGCAGTACTTC. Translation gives CASSPGLAGSYEQYF.

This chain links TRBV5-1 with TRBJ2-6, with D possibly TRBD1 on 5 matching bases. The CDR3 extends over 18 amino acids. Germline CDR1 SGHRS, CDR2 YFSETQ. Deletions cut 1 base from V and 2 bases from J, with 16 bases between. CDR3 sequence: CASSLFHRIMTGANVLTF. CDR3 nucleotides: TGCGCCAGCAGCTTGTTTCACAGGATAATGACTGGGGCCAACGTCCTGACTTTC.